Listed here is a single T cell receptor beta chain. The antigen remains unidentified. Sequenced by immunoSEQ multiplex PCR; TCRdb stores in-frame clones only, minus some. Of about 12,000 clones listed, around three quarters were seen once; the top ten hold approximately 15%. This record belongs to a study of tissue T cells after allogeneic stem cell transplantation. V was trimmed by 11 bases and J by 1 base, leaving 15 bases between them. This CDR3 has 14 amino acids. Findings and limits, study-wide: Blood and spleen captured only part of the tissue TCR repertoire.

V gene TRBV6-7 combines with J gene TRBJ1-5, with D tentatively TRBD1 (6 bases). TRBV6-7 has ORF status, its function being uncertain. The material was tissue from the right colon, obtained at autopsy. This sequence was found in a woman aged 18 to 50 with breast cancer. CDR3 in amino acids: CAGGTLLSNQPQHF. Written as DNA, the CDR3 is TGTGCCGGGGGGACACTTCTGAGCAATCAGCCCCAGCATTTT.